This TCR beta chain was identified in a study of T-cell reconstitution after alpha-beta-depleted transplantation in children. Unique molecular identifiers were incorporated when the TCRbeta library was constructed. TCRdb independently ran MiXCR on the PCR reads; one entry per CDR3 protein. The sample has over 400,000 distinct CDR3 sequences, roughly an eighth seen once. A note on this clonotype: One junction end does not reproduce the germline sequence, and a read error may be involved.

The source material was PBMCs from the stem cell graft donor, sampled from the stem cell graft. The sequence derives from a human donor who donated a stem cell graft to a child with combined immunodeficiency.

The CDR3 loop reads CCARPTGPEGYTF. CDR3 DNA: TGCTGTGCTAGACCCACAGGGCCGGAGGGCTACACCTTC. The rearrangement joins TRBV20-1 to TRBJ1-2; D perhaps matches TRBD1 (6 bases). Germline V gene sequence: CDR1 DFQATT, CDR2 SNEGSKA (reference sequence). This CDR3 is 13 amino acids long.